The 21 T cell receptor beta chains below come from one sample, sequenced in a study of beta chain features in type 1 diabetes. Reverse transcription of all isolated RNA meant that expressed TCRB transcripts were sequenced. Generated by immunoSEQ multiplex PCR, the TCRdb table keeps only in-frame clones and is missing some. Here the sample spans over 150,000 clones, approximately 13% being singletons. Sequenced material: central memory CD4+ T cells from blood. These receptors all come from a woman aged 18-35 years in good health.

Only a few counts were recorded for this clone. The V gene is TRBV27, the J gene TRBJ2-1; TRBD1 might be the D (6 bases). From germline, CDR1 is MNHEY and CDR2 SMNVEV (reference sequence). Trimming removed 6 bases at V and 8 bases at J, with 11 bases between. The CDR3 totals 12 residues. The CDR3, as DNA: TGTGCCAGCAGATCACAGGGTTATGAGCAGTTCTTC. This sequence encodes CASRSQGYEQFF.

The CDR3 sequence: CASSWSGFSNQPQHF. The CDR3, as DNA: TGTGCCAGCAGTTGGAGTGGCTTTAGCAATCAGCCCCAGCATTTT. V and J are TRBV6-5 and TRBJ1-5, with unresolved D. The CDR3 spans 15 residues. V lost 4 bases to trimming and J lost 0 bases, with 10 bases between them. Germline lookup yields CDR1 MNHEY and CDR2 SVGAGI.

V and J are TRBV4-1 and TRBJ2-4, with 9 nucleotides matching TRBD1. There are 13 residues in the CDR3. Germline CDR1 reads MGHRA; CDR2 reads YSYEKL. With 4 bases clipped from V and 9 bases from J, the junction kept 4 bases outside the gene matches. CDR3 coding DNA: TGCGCCAGCAGCCCAGGACAGGGGACCATTCAGTACTTC. The encoded protein is CASSPGQGTIQYF.

V is TRBV4-2 and J is TRBJ2-7; a possible D gene is TRBD1 (6 bases). The CDR3 extends over 14 amino acids. CDR1 and CDR2 from the germline V gene are LGHNA and YNFKEQ. The V and J ends lost 4 bases and 2 bases respectively, with 12 bases between them. The CDR3 region is CASSPNRVTYEQYF. The CDR3 DNA reads as TGTGCCAGCAGCCCAAACAGGGTTACCTACGAGCAGTACTTC.

In its sample, this clone was seen a few times. The gene calls are TRBV28 and TRBJ2-3; D possibly corresponds to TRBD2 (7 bases). The CDR3 contains 17 residues. The germline gives CDR1 MDHEN, CDR2 SYDVKM. Trimming pared 4 bases from V and 1 base from J, leaving 18 bases between. DNA for the CDR3: TGTGCCAGCAGTTCCCCTAGGGGGGGGCTGGGCACAGATACGCAGTATTTT. Translated: CASSSPRGGLGTDTQYF.

The gene calls are TRBV4-3 and TRBJ2-5; 9 nucleotides align to TRBD1. This CDR3 is 16 amino acids long. The germline V gene encodes CDR1 LGHNA and CDR2 YSLEER. With V trimmed by 4 bases and J by 4 bases, 10 bases remained unmatched. The CDR3 DNA follows: TGCGCCAGCAGCCTAATGACCGGGACAGGGTCAGAGACCCAGTACTTC. Its protein product is CASSLMTGTGSETQYF.

The chain uses TRBV19 and TRBJ2-1; D may be TRBD2 (5 bases). Germline CDR1 LNHDA, CDR2 SQIVND (reference sequence). Trimming took 5 bases from V and 9 from J, leaving 17 bases between them. The CDR3 is 14 residues long. The CDR3 DNA reads TGTGCCAGTAGTGGCCTAGCTCACGGTAGTGAGCAGTTCTTC. Translated, it gives CASSGLAHGSEQFF. Looking up the rest from reference TRBV19 and TRBJ2-1 gives the full variable domain: DGGITQSPKYLFRKEGQNVTLSCEQNLNHDAMYWYRQDPGQGLRLIYYSQIVNDFQKGDIAEGYSVSREKKESFPLTVTSAQKNPTAFYLCASSGLAHGSEQFFGPGTRLTVL.

This clone appeared a few times. The CDR3 sequence is CASSFGGLGETQYF. CDR3 in DNA: TGTGCCAGCAGCTTCGGAGGGTTAGGTGAGACCCAGTACTTC. V and J are TRBV7-2 and TRBJ2-5, with a possible D match to TRBD2 (6 bases). Trimming took 3 bases from V and 5 from J, leaving 13 bases between them. Germline CDR1 reads SGHTA; CDR2 reads FQGNSA. The CDR3 is made up of 14 amino acids.

The rearrangement joins TRBV30 to TRBJ1-2; a possible D gene is TRBD1 (5 bases). There are 15 residues in the CDR3. Trimming removed 0 bases from V and 5 bases from J, with 16 bases in between. Germline V gene sequence: CDR1 GTSNPN, CDR2 SVGIG (reference sequence). The CDR3 reads CAWSVSGTGVYGYTF. As DNA, the CDR3 is TGTGCCTGGAGTGTTTCTGGGACGGGGGTTTATGGCTACACCTTC.

This clone was recorded a few times. J is TRBJ2-5 and V is TRBV9, with 9 bases that match TRBD1. CDR3 length: 13 amino acids. Trimming at V came to 4 bases and at J to 5 bases, leaving 3 bases not matched to a gene. Germline CDR1 reads SGDLS; CDR2 reads YYNGEE. CDR3 nucleotide sequence: TGTGCCAGCAGCCGGGACAGGGTTGAGACCCAGTACTTC. Its protein product is CASSRDRVETQYF.

This sequence joins TRBV27 and TRBJ2-3, with D perhaps TRBD1 (6 bases). CDR3 length: 14 amino acids. Germline lookup yields CDR1 MNHEY and CDR2 SMNVEV (reference sequence). Trimming cost V 6 bases and J 4 bases, with 14 bases left between them. In DNA, the CDR3 is TGTGCCAGCAGACAGGGTTTAAGAGCAGATACGCAGTATTTT. Amino acids: CASRQGLRADTQYF.

The chain uses TRBV5-1 and TRBJ1-1, with a possible D match to TRBD1 (6 bases). V was trimmed by 4 bases and J by 4 bases, leaving 14 bases between them. In germline, CDR1 is SGHRS, CDR2 YFSETQ. This CDR3 has 14 residues. This chain's CDR3 is CASSPIRGITEAFF. CDR3 DNA: TGCGCCAGCAGCCCAATCAGGGGAATCACTGAAGCTTTCTTT.

The chain combines TRBV5-4 with TRBJ2-5, with 8 bases lining up with TRBD1. This CDR3 is built from 16 residues. J was trimmed by 0 bases and V by 0 bases; bases with no gene match: 4. CDR1 and CDR2 (germline): SGHNT, YYREEE (reference sequence). The CDR3 coding sequence is TGTGCCAGCAGCTTGGCGGGGACAGGTAACCAAGAGACCCAGTACTTC. It encodes CASSLAGTGNQETQYF.

This clone was detected only a few times. The V gene is TRBV9, the J gene TRBJ2-3, with 9 positions matching TRBD2. Germline trimming cut 4 bases from V and 8 bases from J; bases unmatched to any gene: 5. Germline V CDR1 and CDR2: SGDLS, YYNGEE. The CDR3 runs to 13 residues. The CDR3 DNA follows: TGTGCCAGCAGCTCAGGGACTAGCCGTACGCAGTATTTT. Translation: CASSSGTSRTQYF.

This clone was detected a few times. This chain joins TRBV5-4 and TRBJ2-3; 10 bases line up with TRBD2. With 4 bases clipped from V and 6 bases from J, the junction kept 8 bases outside the gene matches. The CDR3 totals 15 residues. The germline V gene has CDR1 SGHNT and CDR2 YYREEE (reference sequence). CDR3 loop: CASSPRAGGPDTQYF. CDR3 in DNA: TGTGCCAGCAGCCCGAGAGCGGGAGGGCCGGATACGCAGTATTTT.

This CDR3 reads CASSPTTGTGELFF. Written as DNA, the CDR3 is TGTGCCAGCTCACCAACGACAGGGACCGGGGAGCTGTTTTTT. J is TRBJ2-2 and V is TRBV18; 7 bases map to TRBD1. The V and J ends lost 2 bases and 5 bases, in that order; junction bases with no gene match: 2. This CDR3 region has 14 residues. CDR1 and CDR2 (germline): KGHSH, LQKENI. The full variable domain, with the rest looked up from reference TRBV18 and TRBJ2-2, is NAGVMQNPRHLVRRRGQEARLRCSPMKGHSHVYWYRQLPEEGLKFMVYLQKENIIDESGMPKERFSAEFPKEGPSILRIQQVVRGDSAAYFCASSPTTGTGELFFGEGSRLTVL.

In its sample, this clone was seen a few times. The genes are TRBV11-1 and TRBJ2-5, with 12 bases matching TRBD2. Germline V gene sequence: CDR1 SGHAT, CDR2 FQDESV (reference sequence). Losses at the gene ends were 5 bases for V and 2 bases for J; bases not matched to a gene: 6. This CDR3 contains 16 residues. The CDR3, as DNA: TGTGCCAGCAGCGCTCTAGCGGGAGGGGGTCAAGAGACCCAGTACTTC. It translates to CASSALAGGGQETQYF.

The rearrangement joins TRBV29-1 to TRBJ2-7; D is ambiguous. This CDR3 region has 13 residues. Germline assignment: CDR1 SQVTM and CDR2 ANQGSEA. Trimming took 2 bases from V and 1 from J, leaving 9 bases between them. The CDR3, as DNA: TGCAGCGTTGAAAGAGACACGTCCTACGAGCAGTACTTC. Its translation is CSVERDTSYEQYF.

This sequence joins TRBV9 and TRBJ2-7; 7 nucleotides agree with TRBD1. This CDR3 contains 14 residues. Losses at the gene ends were 5 bases for V and 0 bases for J; bases not matched to a gene: 5. From germline, CDR1 is SGDLS and CDR2 YYNGEE. CDR3 coding DNA: TGTGCCAGCAGTCGACAGGGCCTCTCCTACGAGCAGTACTTC. Its protein product is CASSRQGLSYEQYF.

The V gene is TRBV5-1, the J gene TRBJ2-1; 9 positions agree with TRBD2. V was clipped by 0 bases and J by 5 bases; unmatched bases: 3. Germline CDR1 is SGHRS and CDR2 is YFSETQ. The CDR3 loop spans 15 amino acids. The DNA for the CDR3 is TGCGCCAGCAGCTTGGAACCTAGCGGGAACAATGAGCAGTTCTTC. It encodes CASSLEPSGNNEQFF. Based on the CDR3 plus reference TRBV5-1 and TRBJ2-1, the full variable domain is KAGVTQTPRYLIKTRGQQVTLSCSPISGHRSVSWYQQTPGQGLQFLFEYFSETQRNKGNFPGRFSGRQFSNSRSEMNVSTLELGDSALYLCASSLEPSGNNEQFFGPGTRLTVL.

In its sample, this clone was seen a few times. The V and J genes are TRBV5-1 and TRBJ2-1; weak D call: TRBD2 (6 bases). This CDR3 has 15 residues. Germline-derived CDR1 and CDR2 are SGHRS and YFSETQ. Trimming took 4 bases from V and 1 from J, leaving 12 bases between them. For the CDR3, the DNA is TGCGCCAGCAGCCCGGGACTTGGTTCCTACAATGAGCAGTTCTTC. This encodes CASSPGLGSYNEQFF.